The rows below give T cell receptor beta chains drawn from one sample of a study of blood T cell repertoires in COVID-19. TCRdb's copy holds only in-frame clones and misses some; the assay was immunoSEQ multiplex PCR. The table has tens of thousands of clones, about nine tenths seen once. The specimen was peripheral blood. These receptors were collected from a woman over 75 with acute or convalescent COVID-19. Both conserved end residues are part of each CDR3. A D gene is named only where the DNA matches it firmly. Only part of the rows carry a size: once, few, many, or a class if the clone is expanded.

>TRBD2|TRBV10-2|.|TRBJ2-1
CASSDSGRGHEQFF
TGCGCCAGCAGTGATAGCGGGAGGGGCCATGAGCAGTTCTTC
>.|TRBV2|.|TRBJ1-1
CASSDLGGETEAFF
TGTGCCAGCAGTGATCTGGGGGGAGAGACTGAAGCTTTCTTT
>TRBD2|TRBV10-3|few|TRBJ2-1
CAISELGTSGGNEQFF
TGTGCCATCAGTGAGCTCGGGACTAGCGGGGGTAATGAGCAGTTCTTC
>.|TRBV30|.|TRBJ1-1
CAWSVKTSGRAGEAFF
TGTGCCTGGAGTGTAAAGACTAGCGGGAGGGCCGGTGAAGCTTTCTTT
>TRBD2|TRBV7-2|.|TRBJ2-2
CASSRPAGANTGELFF
TGTGCCAGCAGCCGCCCAGCGGGAGCGAACACCGGGGAGCTGTTTTTT
>.|TRBV11-2|.|TRBJ1-1
CASSLGRGGNTEAFF
TGTGCCAGCAGCTTAGGCCGGGGAGGAAACACTGAAGCTTTCTTT
>TRBD2|TRBV11-2|.|TRBJ2-1
CASLIWGGYNEQFF
TGTGCCAGCTTAATTTGGGGGGGATACAATGAGCAGTTCTTC
>.|TRBV11-2|.|TRBJ2-7
CASSLDGGREQYF
TGTGCCAGCAGCTTAGACGGGGGGCGCGAGCAGTACTTC
>.|TRBV4-1|.|TRBJ2-3
CASSQVPVSGIDTQYF
TGCGCCAGCAGCCAAGTACCCGTGTCGGGTATAGATACGCAGTATTTT
>TRBD2|TRBV6-2/TRBV6-3|once|TRBJ2-1
CASTPGTRGEADEQFF
TGTGCCAGCACCCCGGGAACCCGGGGGGAGGCGGATGAGCAGTTCTTC
>TRBD2|TRBV4-1|.|TRBJ2-7
CASSQPLSGRSYEQYF
TGCGCCAGCAGCCAACCCCTAAGCGGGAGGTCCTACGAGCAGTACTTC
>.|TRBV19|once|TRBJ1-5
CASSIPQGLPYSNQPQHF
TGTGCCAGTAGTATCCCCCAGGGACTGCCCTATAGCAATCAGCCCCAGCATTTT
>TRBD2|TRBV7-2|.|TRBJ2-5
CASSWSSGRRFGETQYF
TGTGCCAGCAGCTGGTCTAGCGGGAGACGGTTTGGGGAGACCCAGTACTTC
>TRBD1|TRBV30|once|TRBJ2-1
CARKGQGAYNEQFF
TGTGCCCGAAAAGGACAGGGGGCGTACAATGAGCAGTTCTTC
>.|TRBV6-1|.|TRBJ1-6
CASSAAILQDNSPLHF
TGTGCCAGCAGTGCTGCGATCCTTCAAGATAATTCACCCCTCCACTTT
>TRBD2|TRBV5-1|.|TRBJ2-1
CASRTSGTREQFF
TGCGCCAGCCGGACTAGCGGTACCCGTGAGCAGTTCTTC
>TRBD1|TRBV7-2|.|TRBJ2-1
CASSHGQGSYNEQFF
TGTGCCAGCAGCCACGGACAGGGGTCTTACAATGAGCAGTTCTTC
>.|TRBV6-6|.|TRBJ1-2
CASRDGGPLLDYGYTF
TGTGCCAGCAGGGACGGGGGACCCCTCCTCGACTATGGCTACACCTTC
>.|TRBV30|.|TRBJ1-5
CAWSGGQYNQPQHF
TGTGCCTGGAGTGGTGGACAGTATAATCAGCCCCAGCATTTT
>.|TRBV5-6|.|TRBJ2-7
CASSIPGTRNEQYF
TGTGCCAGCAGCATCCCGGGAACCCGCAACGAGCAGTACTTC
>.|TRBV19|.|TRBJ1-5
CASRRANQPQHF
TGTGCCAGTAGGCGGGCGAATCAGCCCCAGCATTTT
>.|TRBV27|once|TRBJ1-1
CASSKQGWDTEAFF
TGTGCCAGCAGTAAACAGGGTTGGGACACTGAAGCTTTCTTT
>.|TRBV20-1|.|TRBJ2-1
CSAEVRYEQFF
TGCAGTGCTGAGGTACGGTATGAGCAGTTCTTC
>.|TRBV7-9|.|TRBJ1-6
CASSLSQGPESLHF
TGTGCCAGCAGCTTATCACAGGGACCCGAGTCCCTCCACTTT